These T cell receptor beta chains were read from a single sample in a study of monozygotic twins with inflammatory bowel disease. TCRdb re-called the 5' RACE reads, yielding one record per CDR3 amino acid sequence without DNA. This table lists hundreds of thousands of distinct CDR3 sequences. Sample: blood. The origin of the receptors is a human donor with ulcerative colitis or Crohn's disease, or a healthy co-twin of an affected twin (not recorded which). Both conserved end residues are part of each CDR3.

V: TRBV5-1
J: TRBJ2-1
CDR3: CASSLAFEGVNEQFF

V: TRBV5-1
J: TRBJ1-3
CDR3: CASRSYSGNTIYF

V: TRBV7-3
J: TRBJ2-1
CDR3: CASSPSGLRTEQFF

V: TRBV7-9
J: TRBJ2-5
CDR3: CASSLTGNPEAQYF

V: TRBV5-1
J: TRBJ1-1
CDR3: CASGSGTLNTEAFF

V: TRBV5-5
J: TRBJ2-1
CDR3: CASSLWDRGGNEQFF

V: TRBV20-1
J: TRBJ1-2
CDR3: CSALGQGLNYGYTF

V: TRBV7-3
J: TRBJ2-1
CDR3: CASSPPPGYNEQFF

V: TRBV11-2
J: TRBJ2-5
CDR3: CASSLRGVIGQETQYF

V: TRBV7-2
J: TRBJ1-6
CDR3: CASSPWEGSSYNSPLHF

V: TRBV19
J: TRBJ1-1
CDR3: CASSIMGAEAFF

V: TRBV19
J: TRBJ1-2
CDR3: CASSPQVSYGYTF

V: TRBV4-1
J: TRBJ2-2
CDR3: CASMRANTGELFF

V: TRBV20-1
J: TRBJ1-1
CDR3: CSAGEGSTEAFF

V: TRBV6-1
J: TRBJ1-3
CDR3: CASSVAFGNTIYF

V: TRBV20-1
J: TRBJ1-6
CDR3: CSATKTGDNSPLHF

V: TRBV3-1
J: TRBJ1-1
CDR3: CASSQGVMNTEAFF

V: TRBV29-1
J: TRBJ2-5
CDR3: CSVRRGGAGGQETQYF

V: TRBV5-5
J: TRBJ1-1
CDR3: CASNRRIRGTEAFF

V: TRBV20-1
J: TRBJ2-1
CDR3: CSAIRGSMDEQFF

V: TRBV30
J: TRBJ2-7
CDR3: CAWSDSDYEQYF

V: TRBV10-3
J: TRBJ2-1
CDR3: CAISEGTGGRGEQFF

V: TRBV30
J: TRBJ2-2
CDR3: CAWSQGLITGELFF

V: TRBV5-4
J: TRBJ2-1
CDR3: CASSSGLATSYNEQFF

V: TRBV5-4
J: TRBJ1-2
CDR3: CASSLAGVRGYTF

V: TRBV7-8
J: TRBJ1-2
CDR3: CASSLALGQGGVNYGYTF

V: TRBV10-3
J: TRBJ1-3
CDR3: CAIMENFGNTIYF

V: TRBV2
J: TRBJ2-2
CDR3: CASLMFGELFF

V: TRBV18
J: TRBJ2-5
CDR3: CASSPGYQETQYF

V: TRBV6-2/TRBV6-3
J: TRBJ2-1
CDR3: CASRRSSGPSYNERFF

V: TRBV12-3/TRBV12-4
J: TRBJ2-5
CDR3: CASSFGGGRSRGETQYF

V: TRBV27
J: TRBJ1-5
CDR3: CASSLREGGQPQHF

V: TRBV20-1
J: TRBJ2-7
CDR3: CSASSRLGGTEQYF

V: TRBV5-1
J: TRBJ2-3
CDR3: CASSLGDRTPSTDTQYF

V: TRBV20-1
J: TRBJ2-7
CDR3: CSASGQAYEQYF

V: TRBV7-9
J: TRBJ2-5
CDR3: CASNSRTYQETQYF

V: TRBV7-9
J: TRBJ1-5
CDR3: CASSLESLGQPQHF

V: TRBV30
J: TRBJ2-3
CDR3: CAWSVTGGTDTQYF

V: TRBV11-2
J: TRBJ2-5
CDR3: CASSTGSETQYF

V: TRBV18
J: TRBJ1-2
CDR3: CASRQPGPTGYTF

V: TRBV20-1
J: TRBJ2-1
CDR3: CSAMGYVMSGEQFF

V: TRBV10-3
J: TRBJ2-5
CDR3: CAISESRDSQETQYF